Presented here are 28 T cell receptor beta chains from one specimen sequenced in a study of T cell responses to AZD1222 COVID-19 vaccine. TCRdb keeps only in-frame clones here, not all; method: immunoSEQ multiplex PCR. Of 80,000 to 100,000 clones detected, roughly 90% appear once; the ten largest clones hold roughly 5.8%. The sample consisted of peripheral blood, taken on day 0 of AZD1222 vaccination. The origin of the receptors is an adult in good health.

The chain is built from TRBV9 and TRBJ2-7; 8 nucleotides line up with TRBD2. J gave up 0 bases and V 1 base, and 6 bases lay outside the gene matches. This CDR3 spans 16 amino acids. The germline gives CDR1 SGDLS, CDR2 YYNGEE. The CDR3 region has the DNA TGTGCCAGCAGCGTATCACCCAGCGGGAGCTCCTACGAGCAGTACTTC. It specifies CASSVSPSGSSYEQYF.

The chain employs TRBV2 and TRBJ2-1; TRBD1 aligns across 9 bases. The CDR3 contains 19 residues. Trimming cost V 1 base and J 4 bases; bases outside gene matches: 14. Germline-derived CDR1 and CDR2 are SNHLY and FYNNEI. The CDR3 loop is CASSEGGQGSGQGYNEQFF. In DNA form, the CDR3 reads TGTGCCAGCAGTGAAGGGGGACAGGGCTCTGGACAAGGGTACAATGAGCAGTTCTTC.

V and J are TRBV7-9 and TRBJ2-5, with D perhaps TRBD1 (6 bases). Germline CDR1 reads SEHNR; CDR2 reads FQNEAQ (reference sequence). The CDR3 runs to 14 residues. The V gene lost 7 bases and the J gene lost 2 bases, with 14 bases spanning the gap. CDR3 residues: CASNLQGVQETQYF. CDR3 bases: TGTGCCAGCAACCTACAGGGAGTACAAGAGACCCAGTACTTC.

This chain connects TRBV27 to TRBJ2-5; D tentatively fits TRBD1 or TRBD2 (5 bases each). The V gene's germline CDR1 is MNHEY and CDR2 SMNVEV (reference sequence). Trimming stripped 3 bases from V and 5 bases from J, with 13 bases between. The CDR3 loop spans 14 amino acids. Written as DNA, the CDR3 is TGTGCCAGCAGTTTCACCGGGACCAGGGAGACCCAGTACTTC. Protein: CASSFTGTRETQYF.

The genes are TRBV5-1 and TRBJ2-1; 12 bases line up with TRBD2. This CDR3 has 18 residues. V dropped 3 bases and J dropped 7; count of bases not matched to a gene: 14. Germline V gene lookup returns CDR1 SGHRS and CDR2 YFSETQ. DNA of the CDR3: TGCGCCAGCAGCTCTCTAGCGGGAGGGCCCGGATTCAGAAATGAGCAGTTCTTC. Protein product: CASSSLAGGPGFRNEQFF.

This clone was seen a single time. The chain is built from TRBV6-2 or TRBV6-3 and TRBJ2-1; 8 nucleotides align to TRBD2. The CDR3 has 16 residues. Germline V gives CDR1 MNHEY, CDR2 SVGEGT. V lost 2 bases to trimming and J lost 6 bases; unmatched junction nucleotides: 9. CDR3 amino acids: CASSYGREGPTNEQFF. CDR3 nucleotides: TGTGCCAGCAGTTACGGTCGGGAGGGCCCGACCAATGAGCAGTTCTTC.

This clone was counted between two and nine times. The chain couples TRBV9 to TRBJ2-5; TRBD2 aligns across 15 bases. The CDR3 runs 16 residues. V shed 3 bases and J 2 bases; nucleotides not matched to a gene: 2. Germline CDR1 and CDR2: SGDLS and YYNGEE. The CDR3 DNA is TGTGCCAGCAGCGCAGGACTAGCGGGAGGGCAAGAGACCCAGTACTTC. This codes for CASSAGLAGGQETQYF. Looking up the rest from reference TRBV9 and TRBJ2-5 gives the full variable domain: DSGVTQTPKHLITATGQRVTLRCSPRSGDLSVYWYQQSLDQGLQFLIQYYNGEERAKGNILERFSAQQFPDLHSELNLSSLELGDSALYFCASSAGLAGGQETQYFGPGTRLLVL.

The CDR3 coding sequence is TGTGCCAGCAGCGGGGGGGGAGCCAAAAACATTCAGTACTTC. Its translation is CASSGGGAKNIQYF. The chain joins TRBV7-7 to TRBJ2-4; 7 bases fit TRBD2. Germline lookup yields CDR1 SSHAT and CDR2 FNYEAQ (reference sequence). Trimming removed 5 bases from V and 0 bases from J; junction bases left unmatched: 1. The CDR3 covers 14 residues.

This chain connects TRBV28 to TRBJ1-3, with D perhaps matching TRBD1 (6 bases). Trimming stripped 5 bases from V and 4 bases from J, with 12 bases between. The CDR3 extends over 14 amino acids. Germline-derived CDR1 and CDR2 are MDHEN and SYDVKM. Here the CDR3 DNA reads TGTGCCAGCAGTGACAGGCGACCGGGAAACACCATATATTTT. Protein: CASSDRRPGNTIYF.

The V and J genes are TRBV27 and TRBJ1-5, with D unclear. The CDR3 is 15 residues long. V was trimmed by 2 bases and J by 4 bases, leaving 12 bases between them. From germline, CDR1 is MNHEY and CDR2 SMNVEV (reference sequence). The DNA of the CDR3 is TGTGCCAGCAGTTTAGATGGTAGTCGGAATCAGCCCCAGCATTTT. It translates to CASSLDGSRNQPQHF.

In its sample, this clone was seen a few times. The rearrangement uses TRBV12-3 or TRBV12-4 and TRBJ1-4; no clear D gene. V was shortened by 3 bases and J by 7 bases, with 9 bases between the two germline ends. This CDR3 is 13 amino acids long. The CDR3 protein is CASSLGFFEKLFF. The CDR3, as DNA: TGTGCCAGCAGTTTGGGTTTTTTTGAAAAACTGTTTTTT.

The chain is built from TRBV6-1 and TRBJ2-3; D may be TRBD1 or TRBD2 (6 bases each). This CDR3 spans 17 amino acids. Trimming took 2 bases from V and 3 from J, leaving 18 bases between them. CDR1 MNHNS and CDR2 SASEGT come from the germline V gene. CDR3 loop: CASSENGGGIGTDTQYF. CDR3 bases: TGTGCCAGCAGTGAAAATGGAGGGGGGATCGGGACAGATACGCAGTATTTT.

A single count supports this clone. V gene TRBV7-8 combines with J gene TRBJ2-7; 8 bases align to TRBD1. Germline assignment: CDR1 SGHVS and CDR2 FQNEAQ. The V gene end was trimmed by 5 bases and the J gene end by 5 bases; junction bases not matched to a gene: 14. CDR3 length equals 16 residues. As DNA, the CDR3 is TGTGCCAGCAGCGCCGGCTGGACAGGGCGGGGTGACGAGCAGTACTTC. This translates into CASSAGWTGRGDEQYF. Supplemented by reference TRBV7-8 and TRBJ2-7, the full variable domain reads GAGVSQSPRYKVAKRGQDVALRCDPISGHVSLFWYQQALGQGPEFLTYFQNEAQLDKSGLPSDRFFAERPEGSVSTLKIQRTQQEDSAVYLCASSAGWTGRGDEQYFGPGTRLTVT.

The V call is TRBV25-1, the J call TRBJ2-2; no clear D gene. V was clipped by 1 base and J by 7 bases, with 7 bases between them. The CDR3 contains 13 residues. From germline, CDR1 is MGHDK and CDR2 SYGVNS. DNA of the CDR3: TGTGCCAGCAGTGAATTTGTGGGCGGGGAGCTGTTTTTT. It codes for CASSEFVGGELFF.

The chain joins TRBV29-1 to TRBJ1-2, with 7 bases lining up with TRBD1. The V segment lost 8 bases and the J segment 4 bases; nucleotides outside the gene matches: 4. This CDR3 contains 11 residues. Germline CDR1 is SQVTM and CDR2 is ANQGSEA. The CDR3 DNA reads TGCAGCACCGACAGGGCCTATGGCTACACCTTC. It is translated as CSTDRAYGYTF.

This sequence joins TRBV11-2 and TRBJ1-1, with TRBD1 matching over 12 bases. Trimming removed 5 bases from V and 5 bases from J; junction bases left unmatched: 9. This CDR3 contains 16 residues. Germline values: CDR1 SGHAT, CDR2 FQNNGV. The CDR3 here is CASSDPGQGAGTEAFF. The CDR3 DNA follows: TGTGCCAGCAGCGATCCGGGACAGGGGGCAGGAACTGAAGCTTTCTTT. The full variable domain, in which reference TRBV11-2 and TRBJ1-1 provide the parts outside the CDR3, is EAGVAQSPRYKIIEKRQSVAFWCNPISGHATLYWYQQILGQGPKLLIQFQNNGVVDDSQLPKDRFSAERLKGVDSTLKIQPAKLEDSAVYLCASSDPGQGAGTEAFFGQGTRLTVV.

The chain links TRBV5-1 to TRBJ1-1; D not resolved. Per the germline V gene, CDR1 is SGHRS and CDR2 is YFSETQ. The CDR3 length is 16 residues. V was trimmed by 4 bases and J by 1 base, leaving 17 bases between them. CDR3 sequence: CASSAGPGSGNTEAFF. The CDR3 bases are TGCGCCAGCAGCGCAGGACCGGGGTCGGGGAACACTGAAGCTTTCTTT.

The V gene is TRBV29-1, the J gene TRBJ1-2; D is ambiguous. CDR3 length: 10 amino acids. Germline V gene sequence: CDR1 SQVTM, CDR2 ANQGSEA. V was clipped by 5 bases and J by 4 bases, with 5 bases between them. The CDR3 DNA reads as TGCAGCGTTAGCCCCTATGGCTACACCTTC. The encoded protein is CSVSPYGYTF.

The chain employs TRBV29-1 and TRBJ2-3; no clear D. Germline loops: CDR1 SQVTM, CDR2 ANQGSEA. V dropped 4 bases and J dropped 6 bases, with 5 bases sitting between them. The CDR3 contains 10 residues. The CDR3 sequence is CSVGRDTQYF. The DNA of the CDR3 is TGCAGCGTTGGCAGGGATACGCAGTATTTT.

The chain uses TRBV4-2 and TRBJ1-3; TRBD1 is a possible D gene (5 bases). The ends were cut back, 4 bases at V and 2 bases at J, with 12 bases in the middle. This CDR3 spans 15 amino acids. CDR1 is LGHNA, CDR2 YNFKEQ, per germline. The CDR3 loop is CASSPRLGPGNTIYF. The CDR3, as DNA: TGTGCCAGCAGCCCGCGACTGGGACCTGGAAACACCATATATTTT.

This chain joins TRBV6-5 and TRBJ1-6; D is undetermined. From germline, CDR1 is MNHEY and CDR2 SVGAGI. V gave up 7 bases and J gave up 5 bases, with 6 bases separating them. The CDR3 sequence is 12 residues long. The CDR3 protein is CASNHNNSPLHF. CDR3 DNA sequence: TGTGCCAGCAATCACAATAATTCACCCCTCCACTTT.

The chain employs TRBV9 and TRBJ1-6; D is undetermined. The germline V gene has CDR1 SGDLS and CDR2 YYNGEE. V was pared by 4 bases and J by 8 bases, with 10 bases between. CDR3 length equals 13 residues. The CDR3 region is CASSYSGDSPLHF. CDR3 DNA sequence: TGTGCCAGCAGCTACAGTGGGGATTCACCCCTCCACTTT.

V and J are TRBV2 and TRBJ1-5; TRBD1 aligns across 7 bases. CDR3 size: 14 residues. V shed 8 bases and J 6 bases; nucleotides not matched to a gene: 10. CDR1 is SNHLY, CDR2 FYNNEI, per germline. The CDR3 DNA sequence: TGTGCCAGCGGTCGACAGGGAGGGGGTCAGCCCCAGCATTTT. Protein: CASGRQGGGQPQHF.

This clone turned up a few times. This chain uses TRBV28 with TRBJ2-3; 9 bases line up with TRBD2. The CDR3 totals 15 residues. V lost 5 bases and J lost 0; bases outside the gene matches: 3. Per germline, CDR1 MDHEN and CDR2 SYDVKM. CDR3 region: CASSLAGSSTDTQYF. The DNA for the CDR3 is TGTGCCAGCAGTCTAGCGGGGTCTAGCACAGATACGCAGTATTTT. Full variable domain (missing parts from reference TRBV28 and TRBJ2-3): DVKVTQSSRYLVKRTGEKVFLECVQDMDHENMFWYRQDPGLGLRLIYFSYDVKMKEKGDIPEGYSVSREKKERFSLILESASTNQTSMYLCASSLAGSSTDTQYFGPGTRLTVL.

The chain is built from TRBV10-2 and TRBJ2-7, with D possibly called TRBD1 or TRBD2 (6 bases each). Germline-derived CDR1 and CDR2 are WSHSY and SAAADI. V shed 3 bases and J shed 0 bases, with 18 bases lying between them. This CDR3 has 17 residues. CDR3: CASSDAGRGLSSYEQYF. In nucleotides, the CDR3 is TGCGCCAGCAGTGACGCGGGAAGGGGGTTAAGCTCCTACGAGCAGTACTTC.

V is TRBV2 and J is TRBJ2-7; 8 bases are shared with TRBD1. CDR1 is SNHLY, CDR2 FYNNEI, per germline. The CDR3 contains 15 residues. V trimming: 4 bases; J trimming: 7 bases; junction bases outside the gene matches: 12. In nucleotides, the CDR3 is TGTGCCAGCAGTGGCCCCGGGACAGGCCCTCGTGAGCAGTACTTC. Amino acids: CASSGPGTGPREQYF.

The chain carries TRBV12-3 or TRBV12-4 and TRBJ2-5; D ambiguous. The CDR3 extends over 12 amino acids. Trimming cost V 6 bases and J 9 bases, with 14 bases left between them. CDR3 nucleotide sequence: TGTGCCAGCAGGGCACCCAGAAGGGCCCAGTACTTC. This codes for CASRAPRRAQYF.

The chain uses TRBV19 and TRBJ2-5, with TRBD1 matching over 7 bases. The CDR3 is 16 residues long. Trimming at V came to 2 bases and at J to 2 bases, leaving 8 bases not matched to a gene. CDR1 LNHDA and CDR2 SQIVND come from the germline V gene (reference sequence). The CDR3, as DNA: TGTGCCAGTAGTATAACAGGGGCGCGTAGGCAAGAGACCCAGTACTTC. The encoded protein is CASSITGARRQETQYF.